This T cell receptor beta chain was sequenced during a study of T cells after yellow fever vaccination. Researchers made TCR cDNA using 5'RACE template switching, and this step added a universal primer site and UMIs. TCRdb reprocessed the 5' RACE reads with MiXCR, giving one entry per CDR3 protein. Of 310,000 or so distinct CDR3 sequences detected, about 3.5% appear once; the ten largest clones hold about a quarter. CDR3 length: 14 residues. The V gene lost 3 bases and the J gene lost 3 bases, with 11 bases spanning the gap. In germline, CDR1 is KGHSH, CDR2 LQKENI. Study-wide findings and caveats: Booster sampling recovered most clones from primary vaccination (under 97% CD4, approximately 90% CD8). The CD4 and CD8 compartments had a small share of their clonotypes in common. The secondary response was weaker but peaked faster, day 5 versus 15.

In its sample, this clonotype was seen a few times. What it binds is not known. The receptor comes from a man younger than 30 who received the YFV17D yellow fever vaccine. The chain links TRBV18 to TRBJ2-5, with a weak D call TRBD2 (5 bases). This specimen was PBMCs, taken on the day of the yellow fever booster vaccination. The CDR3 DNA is TGTGCCAGCTCACCTACTCGGGAAGAAGAGACCCAGTACTTC. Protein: CASSPTREEETQYF.